This entry is about one T cell receptor beta chain. Its specific antigen is unknown. Qualities for individual bases were not recorded, and no much larger clone is one base off. CDR1 and CDR2 (LNHDA, SQIVND) derive from the germline V gene (reference sequence). V is cut by 7 bases and J by 4 bases, and the space between the germline ends is 20 bases. The cysteine opens and the phenylalanine closes a CDR3 of 16 amino acids. Only the CDR3 part of the read is kept: 48 bases, read in frame from the first base. One collaborating source in Seattle enrolled patients during active infection and followed them longitudinally through the course of disease. Each collaborating institution followed its own protocols to collect whole blood in K2EDTA tubes. For TCRbeta analysis, collaborators shipped samples in one of three forms: frozen whole blood, isolated PBMCs, or DNA extracted from either of those sample types.

TCRbeta CDR3 regions were amplified from genomic DNA by means of the immunoSEQ Assay, a bias-controlled multiplex PCR. The authors processed their data as follows. Nucleated cell counts per sample were estimated from amplification of reference gene primers within the assay. To quantify the absolute abundance of each unique TCRbeta CDR3 rearrangement, sequence reads were collapsed and filtered. For each sample, productive Simpson clonality was calculated as the square root of Simpson's diversity index across productive rearrangements. TCRdb carries this immuneACCESS record with in-frame sequences only. Its versions omit some clonotypes, under half of them owing to an unresolved V gene in the studies checked, with the rest unexplained. The V and J calls and the clone size are those of that table, but D and trimming were determined from the DNA. Present in this sample are under 200,000 clones, roughly 86% of which were seen just once. The ten largest account for less than 3.5% of the sample.

The data derive from a study of blood T cell repertoires in COVID-19 (dated by TCRdb to 2020 to 2022). For the wider study: Samples from collaborators originated in the United States, Italy and Spain and spanned both the acute and convalescent phases of COVID-19. The prospective study material was composed of cDNA or gDNA derived from T cells, B-cell-depleted T cells, or PBMCs. Deeply sampled blood TCRbeta repertoires from subjects exposed to, actively infected with, or recovered from COVID-19 were included in the dataset. The repertoires were released in a freely available public database meant as a resource for research on the immune response to SARS-CoV-2. The samples were drawn from the first 160 participants of the ongoing ImmuneRACE study and from about 1,200 subjects provided by 6 global collaborators. Nearly every sample came with metadata listing a de-identified subject ID, COVID-19 status, age in years and sex. HLA class I and class II types, where available, came from metadata supplied by the sample provider rather than from assay-based typing. What the work shows at the level of the full study, not this receptor alone: The amount of clinical and demographic metadata varied by source and participant and was provided uncurated.

The sequencing sample was made of peripheral blood. The source of this sequence is an elderly woman with COVID-19, enrolled during active disease. The chain was built from TRBV19 and TRBJ2-1, and possibly TRBD1, on 5 matching bases. The CDR3 protein sequence reads: CASNALGNRIYNEQFF. The nucleotides read TGTGCCAGTAACGCCTTGGGTAACAGGATTTACAATGAGCAGTTCTTC. Here the CDR3 is joined to the reference TRBV19 and TRBJ2-1 genes, and the full variable domain is: DGGITQSPKYLFRKEGQNVTLSCEQNLNHDAMYWYRQDPGQGLRLIYYSQIVNDFQKGDIAEGYSVSREKKESFPLTVTSAQKNPTAFYLCASNALGNRIYNEQFFGPGTRLTVL.